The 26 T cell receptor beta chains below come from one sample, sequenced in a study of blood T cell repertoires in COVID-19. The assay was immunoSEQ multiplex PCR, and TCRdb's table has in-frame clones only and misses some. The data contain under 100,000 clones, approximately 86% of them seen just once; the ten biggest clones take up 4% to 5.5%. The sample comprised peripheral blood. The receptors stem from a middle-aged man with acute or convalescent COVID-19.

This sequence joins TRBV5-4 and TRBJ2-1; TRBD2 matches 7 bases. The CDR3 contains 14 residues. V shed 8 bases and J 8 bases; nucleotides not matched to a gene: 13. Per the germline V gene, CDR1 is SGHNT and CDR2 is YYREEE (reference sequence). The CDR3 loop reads CASWGREAAHEQFF. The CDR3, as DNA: TGTGCCAGTTGGGGGAGGGAGGCGGCGCATGAGCAGTTCTTC. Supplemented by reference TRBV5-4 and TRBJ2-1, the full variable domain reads ETGVTQSPTHLIKTRGQQVTLRCSSQSGHNTVSWYQQALGQGPQFIFQYYREEENGRGNFPPRFSGLQFPNYSSELNVNALELDDSALYLCASWGREAAHEQFFGPGTRLTVL.

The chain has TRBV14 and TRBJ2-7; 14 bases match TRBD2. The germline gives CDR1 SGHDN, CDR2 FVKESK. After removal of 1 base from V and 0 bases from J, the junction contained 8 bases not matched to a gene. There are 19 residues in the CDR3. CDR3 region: CASSQGTSGRSRSSYEQYF. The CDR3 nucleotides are TGTGCCAGCAGCCAAGGGACTAGCGGGAGGTCCCGAAGCTCCTACGAGCAGTACTTC.

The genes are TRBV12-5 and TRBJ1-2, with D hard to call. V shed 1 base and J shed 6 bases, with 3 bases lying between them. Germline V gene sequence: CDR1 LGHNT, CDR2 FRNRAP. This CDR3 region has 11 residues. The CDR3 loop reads CASGLDNGYTF. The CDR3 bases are TGTGCTAGTGGTTTGGACAATGGCTACACCTTC.

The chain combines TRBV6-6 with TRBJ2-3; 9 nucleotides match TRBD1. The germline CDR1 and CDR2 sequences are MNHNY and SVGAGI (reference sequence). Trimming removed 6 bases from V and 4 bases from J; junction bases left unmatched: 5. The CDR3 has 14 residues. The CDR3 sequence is CASSSGQGADTQYF. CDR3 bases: TGTGCCAGCAGCTCGGGACAGGGAGCAGATACGCAGTATTTT.

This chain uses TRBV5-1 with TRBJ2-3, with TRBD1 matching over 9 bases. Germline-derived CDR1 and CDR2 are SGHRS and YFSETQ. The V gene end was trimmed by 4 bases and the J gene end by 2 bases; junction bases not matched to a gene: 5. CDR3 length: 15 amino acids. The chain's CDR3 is CASSQTGGFTDTQYF. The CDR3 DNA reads TGCGCCAGCAGCCAGACAGGGGGGTTCACAGATACGCAGTATTTT. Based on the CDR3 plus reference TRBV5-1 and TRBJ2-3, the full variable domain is KAGVTQTPRYLIKTRGQQVTLSCSPISGHRSVSWYQQTPGQGLQFLFEYFSETQRNKGNFPGRFSGRQFSNSRSEMNVSTLELGDSALYLCASSQTGGFTDTQYFGPGTRLTVL.

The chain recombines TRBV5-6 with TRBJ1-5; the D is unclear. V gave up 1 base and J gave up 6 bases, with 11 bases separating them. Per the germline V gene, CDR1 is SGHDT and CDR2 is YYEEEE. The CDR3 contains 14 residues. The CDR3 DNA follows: TGTGCCAGCAGCTTGAGGGAGACGGGTCAGCCCCAGCATTTT. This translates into CASSLRETGQPQHF.

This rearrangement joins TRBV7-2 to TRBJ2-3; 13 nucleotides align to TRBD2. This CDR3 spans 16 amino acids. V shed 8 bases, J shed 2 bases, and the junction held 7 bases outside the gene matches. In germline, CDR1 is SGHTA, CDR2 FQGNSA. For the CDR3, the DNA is TGTGCCAGCCTAGGACTAGCGGGGGCCCCCACAGATACGCAGTATTTT. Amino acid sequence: CASLGLAGAPTDTQYF.

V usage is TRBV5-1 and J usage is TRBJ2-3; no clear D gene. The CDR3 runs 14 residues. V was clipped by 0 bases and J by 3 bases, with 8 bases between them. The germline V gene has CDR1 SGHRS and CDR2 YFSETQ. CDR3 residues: CASSLGHSTDTQYF. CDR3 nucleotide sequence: TGCGCCAGCAGCTTGGGACATTCGACAGATACGCAGTATTTT. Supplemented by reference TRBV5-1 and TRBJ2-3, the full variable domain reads KAGVTQTPRYLIKTRGQQVTLSCSPISGHRSVSWYQQTPGQGLQFLFEYFSETQRNKGNFPGRFSGRQFSNSRSEMNVSTLELGDSALYLCASSLGHSTDTQYFGPGTRLTVL.

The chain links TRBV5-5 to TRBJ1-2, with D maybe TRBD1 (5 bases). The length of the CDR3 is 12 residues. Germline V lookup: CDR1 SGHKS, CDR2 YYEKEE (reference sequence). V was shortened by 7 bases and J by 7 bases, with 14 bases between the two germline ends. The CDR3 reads CASSRSQGGYTF. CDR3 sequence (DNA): TGTGCCAGCTCCCGCAGCCAGGGTGGCTACACCTTC.

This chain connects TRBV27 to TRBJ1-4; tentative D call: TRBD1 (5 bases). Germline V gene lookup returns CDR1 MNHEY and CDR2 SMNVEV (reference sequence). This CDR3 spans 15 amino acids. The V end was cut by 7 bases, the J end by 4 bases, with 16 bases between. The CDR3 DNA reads TGTGCCAGCAAAAACCTAGACAGAAATAATGAAAAACTGTTTTTT. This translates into CASKNLDRNNEKLFF. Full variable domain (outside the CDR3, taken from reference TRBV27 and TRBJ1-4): EAQVTQNPRYLITVTGKKLTVTCSQNMNHEYMSWYRQDPGLGLRQIYYSMNVEVTDKGDVPEGYKVSRKEKRNFPLILESPSPNQTSLYFCASKNLDRNNEKLFFGSGTQLSVL.

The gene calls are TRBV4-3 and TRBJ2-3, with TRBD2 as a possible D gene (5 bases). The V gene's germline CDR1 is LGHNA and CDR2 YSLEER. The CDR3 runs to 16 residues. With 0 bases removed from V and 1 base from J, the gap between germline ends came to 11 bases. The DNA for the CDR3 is TGCGCCAGCAGCCAAGATAATAGCGACGGCACAGATACGCAGTATTTT. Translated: CASSQDNSDGTDTQYF.

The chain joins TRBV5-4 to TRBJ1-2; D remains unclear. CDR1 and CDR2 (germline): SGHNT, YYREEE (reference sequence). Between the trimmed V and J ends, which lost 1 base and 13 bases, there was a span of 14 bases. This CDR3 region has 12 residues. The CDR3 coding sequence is TGTGCCAGCAGCTTGTCCCCTTCCTCCCCCACCTTC. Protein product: CASSLSPSSPTF.

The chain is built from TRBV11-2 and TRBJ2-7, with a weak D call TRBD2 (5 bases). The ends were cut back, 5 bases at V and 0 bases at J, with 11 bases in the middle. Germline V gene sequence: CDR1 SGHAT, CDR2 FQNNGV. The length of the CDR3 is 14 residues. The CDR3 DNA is TGTGCCAGCAGCCCAGTCGGGGTCTCCTACGAGCAGTACTTC. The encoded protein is CASSPVGVSYEQYF.

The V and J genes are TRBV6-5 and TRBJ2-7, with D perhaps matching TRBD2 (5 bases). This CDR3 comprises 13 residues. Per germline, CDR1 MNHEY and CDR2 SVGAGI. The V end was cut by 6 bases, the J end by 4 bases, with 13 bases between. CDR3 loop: CASRGTRMYEQYF. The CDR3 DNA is TGTGCCAGCAGGGGCACTAGGATGTACGAGCAGTACTTC.

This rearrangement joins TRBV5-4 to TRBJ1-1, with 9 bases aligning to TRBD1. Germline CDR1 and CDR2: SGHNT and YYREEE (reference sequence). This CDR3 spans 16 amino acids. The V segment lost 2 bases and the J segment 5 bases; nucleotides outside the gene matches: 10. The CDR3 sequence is CASSFNLGTGITEAFF. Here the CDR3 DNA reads TGTGCCAGCAGCTTTAACTTAGGGACAGGGATAACTGAAGCTTTCTTT.

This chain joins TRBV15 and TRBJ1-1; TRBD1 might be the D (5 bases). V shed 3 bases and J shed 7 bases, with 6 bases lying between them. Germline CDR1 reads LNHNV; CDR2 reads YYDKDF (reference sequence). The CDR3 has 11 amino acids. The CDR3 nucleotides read TGTGCCACCAGCAGTGACAGTGAAGCTTTCTTT. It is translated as CATSSDSEAFF.

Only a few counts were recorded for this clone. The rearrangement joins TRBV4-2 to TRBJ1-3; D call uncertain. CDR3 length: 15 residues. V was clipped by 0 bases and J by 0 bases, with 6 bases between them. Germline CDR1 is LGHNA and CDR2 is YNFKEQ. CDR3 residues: CASSQEWLSGNTIYF. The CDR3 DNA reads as TGTGCCAGCAGCCAAGAATGGCTCTCTGGAAACACCATATATTTT.

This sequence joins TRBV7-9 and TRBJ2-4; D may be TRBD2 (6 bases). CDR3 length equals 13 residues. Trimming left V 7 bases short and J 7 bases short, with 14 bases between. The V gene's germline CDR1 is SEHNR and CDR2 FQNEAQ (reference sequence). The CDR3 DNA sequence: TGTGCCAGCAACAGGCAGGGAGGCAACATTCAGTACTTC. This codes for CASNRQGGNIQYF. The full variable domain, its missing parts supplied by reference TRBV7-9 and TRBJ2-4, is DTGVSQNPRHKITKRGQNVTFRCDPISEHNRLYWYRQTLGQGPEFLTYFQNEAQLEKSRLLSDRFSAERPKGSFSTLEIQRTEQGDSAMYLCASNRQGGNIQYFGAGTRLSVL.

The CDR3 sequence is CASSPTGGTGELFF. CDR3 DNA sequence: TGTGCCAGCAGCCCGACAGGGGGGACCGGGGAGCTGTTTTTT. The chain combines TRBV5-6 with TRBJ2-2; 9 nucleotides line up with TRBD1. The length of the CDR3 is 14 residues. The germline CDR1 and CDR2 sequences are SGHDT and YYEEEE. Germline trimming cut 4 bases from V and 5 bases from J; bases unmatched to any gene: 3.

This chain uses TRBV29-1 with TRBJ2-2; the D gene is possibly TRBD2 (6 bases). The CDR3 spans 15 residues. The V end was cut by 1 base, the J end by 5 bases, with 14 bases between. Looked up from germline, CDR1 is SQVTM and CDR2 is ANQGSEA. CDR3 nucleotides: TGCAGCGTTGAAGTGGCGGGGAGTATAACCGGGGAGCTGTTTTTT. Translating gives CSVEVAGSITGELFF.

The CDR3 region is CASTMTTTNQPQHF. The CDR3 bases are TGTGCCAGCACGATGACAACCACCAATCAGCCCCAGCATTTT. The J gene is TRBJ1-5, the V gene TRBV2; no firm D call. This CDR3 has 14 residues. V lost 7 bases, J lost 3 bases, and 13 bases lay in between. Germline loops: CDR1 SNHLY, CDR2 FYNNEI.

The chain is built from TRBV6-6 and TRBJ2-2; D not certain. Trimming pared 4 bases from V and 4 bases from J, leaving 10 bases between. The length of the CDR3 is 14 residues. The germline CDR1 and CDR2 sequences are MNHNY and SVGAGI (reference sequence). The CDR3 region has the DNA TGTGCCAGCAGTTTAGCCCCCCCCACCGGGGAGCTGTTTTTT. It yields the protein CASSLAPPTGELFF.

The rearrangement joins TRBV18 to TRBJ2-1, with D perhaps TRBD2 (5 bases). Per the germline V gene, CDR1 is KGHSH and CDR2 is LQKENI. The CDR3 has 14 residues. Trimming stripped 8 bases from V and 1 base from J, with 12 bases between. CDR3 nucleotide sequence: TGTGCCAGCGCCACTTCGGGGTCCTACAATGAGCAGTTCTTC. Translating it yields CASATSGSYNEQFF.

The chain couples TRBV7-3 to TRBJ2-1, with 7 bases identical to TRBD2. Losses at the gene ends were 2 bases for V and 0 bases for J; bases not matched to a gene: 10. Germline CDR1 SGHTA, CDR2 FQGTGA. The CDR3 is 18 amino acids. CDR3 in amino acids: CASSLVGTGTTSYNEQFF. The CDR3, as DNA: TGTGCCAGCAGCTTAGTCGGAACCGGGACTACCTCCTACAATGAGCAGTTCTTC. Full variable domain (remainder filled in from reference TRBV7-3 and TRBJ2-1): GAGVSQTPSNKVTEKGKYVELRCDPISGHTALYWYRQSLGQGPEFLIYFQGTGAADDSGLPNDRFFAVRPEGSVSTLKIQRTERGDSAVYLCASSLVGTGTTSYNEQFFGPGTRLTVL.

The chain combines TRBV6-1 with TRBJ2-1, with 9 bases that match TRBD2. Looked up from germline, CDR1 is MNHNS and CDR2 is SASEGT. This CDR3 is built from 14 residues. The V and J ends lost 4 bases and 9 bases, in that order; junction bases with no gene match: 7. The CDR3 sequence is CASSVAGDFAEQFF. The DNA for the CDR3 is TGTGCCAGCAGTGTAGCGGGGGACTTTGCTGAGCAGTTCTTC.

The CDR3: CASSFQGGSEAFF. For the CDR3, the DNA is TGTGCCAGCAGCTTTCAAGGGGGCAGTGAAGCTTTCTTT. The rearrangement joins TRBV5-8 to TRBJ1-1; 7 bases agree with TRBD1. The CDR3 runs to 13 residues. Germline V gene data show CDR1 as SGHTS and CDR2 as YDEGEE. J gave up 7 bases and V 2 bases, and 5 bases lay outside the gene matches.